Shown below are 30 T cell receptor beta chains from a single sample sequenced in a study of follicular helper T cells after annual influenza vaccination. The time point denotes: 2013-2014 season, 7 days after vaccination. Only in-frame clones appear in the TCRdb table, and some are missing; sequencing was by immunoSEQ multiplex PCR. The table lists over 4,500 clones, about nine tenths of them singletons, with about 1.3% in the top ten. Material: CXCR5+ CD38- circulating T follicular helper cells from blood, obtained 7 days after influenza vaccination. The subset is: circulating Tfh, non-naive CD4+CXCR5+PD-1+ (ICOS+CD38+ or ICOS-CD38-). Receptors were obtained from an adult who received the influenza vaccine.

V gene TRBV9 combines with J gene TRBJ2-5, with a possible D match to TRBD1 (6 bases). The V end lost 0 bases, the J end lost 5 bases, and 14 bases lay between the germline ends. The CDR3 totals 15 residues. CDR1 is SGDLS, CDR2 YYNGEE, per germline. As DNA, the CDR3 is TGTGCCAGCAGCGTAGCTATTACAGGGTACGAGACCCAGTACTTC. This translates into CASSVAITGYETQYF.

This CDR3 reads CASSLRGQGADGYTF. The CDR3 nucleotides are TGTGCCAGCAGCTTAAGGGGACAGGGGGCGGATGGCTACACCTTC. The chain links TRBV11-2 to TRBJ1-2; 12 bases map to TRBD1. Trimming cost V 2 bases and J 6 bases; bases outside gene matches: 4. Germline CDR1 and CDR2: SGHAT and FQNNGV. The CDR3 sequence is 15 residues long.

This clone was found once. CDR3 loop: CASSDGVNSPLHF. CDR3 bases: TGTGCCAGCAGCGACGGAGTAAATTCACCCCTCCACTTT. The genes are TRBV11-3 and TRBJ1-6; D is unclear. The CDR3 contains 13 residues. The V gene lost 5 bases and the J gene lost 7 bases, with 9 bases spanning the gap. The germline gives CDR1 SGHNT, CDR2 YENEEA.

The gene calls are TRBV11-2 and TRBJ2-1, with D possibly matching TRBD2 (5 bases). CDR3 size: 15 residues. Looked up from germline, CDR1 is SGHAT and CDR2 is FQNNGV. V shed 5 bases and J shed 6 bases, with 17 bases lying between them. CDR3 bases: TGTGCCAGCAGCCCTCCCGCGACTATCATCAATGAGCAGTTCTTC. Its protein is CASSPPATIINEQFF.

The chain carries TRBV2 and TRBJ2-1; 8 nucleotides align to TRBD2. V was pared by 6 bases and J by 7 bases, with 11 bases of the junction left unmatched. Germline CDR1 and CDR2: SNHLY and FYNNEI. CDR3 size: 15 residues. The CDR3 sequence: CASSVLGGERNEQFF. CDR3 bases: TGTGCCAGCAGCGTCCTCGGGGGGGAACGGAATGAGCAGTTCTTC.

The CDR3 sequence is CASSFDRNTEAFF. In DNA form, the CDR3 reads TGTGCCAGCAGTTTCGACAGAAACACTGAAGCTTTCTTT. The chain has TRBV11-2 and TRBJ1-1; D may be TRBD1 (5 bases). This CDR3 is built from 13 residues. Trimming removed 6 bases from V and 2 bases from J, with 10 bases in between. The germline V gene has CDR1 SGHAT and CDR2 FQNNGV. Supplemented by reference TRBV11-2 and TRBJ1-1, the full variable domain reads EAGVAQSPRYKIIEKRQSVAFWCNPISGHATLYWYQQILGQGPKLLIQFQNNGVVDDSQLPKDRFSAERLKGVDSTLKIQPAKLEDSAVYLCASSFDRNTEAFFGQGTRLTVV.

The CDR3 DNA reads as TGTGCCAGCAGCTGGGGACAGGGGGAATTGACCCAGTACTTC. Protein: CASSWGQGELTQYF. This rearrangement joins TRBV5-4 to TRBJ2-5, with 11 bases fitting TRBD1. The CDR3 runs to 14 residues. Germline V CDR1 and CDR2: SGHNT, YYREEE (reference sequence). Unmatched junction bases numbered 5, after V lost 3 bases and J lost 7 bases.

The chain recombines TRBV6-5 with TRBJ2-3; TRBD2 might be the D (7 bases). CDR1 and CDR2 from the germline V gene are MNHEY and SVGAGI. With 7 bases removed from V and 4 bases from J, the gap between germline ends came to 18 bases. CDR3 length: 15 amino acids. DNA for the CDR3: TGTGCCAGCACCTTATGGGGGGGCCGCCCAGATACGCAGTATTTT. Translating it yields CASTLWGGRPDTQYF.

This chain uses TRBV5-4 with TRBJ2-5; 7 positions match TRBD1. Germline CDR1 is SGHNT and CDR2 is YYREEE (reference sequence). Losses at the gene ends were 4 bases for V and 2 bases for J; bases not matched to a gene: 2. This CDR3 is 13 amino acids long. CDR3 sequence (DNA): TGTGCCAGCAGCCGACAGGGACAAGAGACCCAGTACTTC. Translating gives CASSRQGQETQYF. Complete variable domain (other parts from reference TRBV5-4 and TRBJ2-5): ETGVTQSPTHLIKTRGQQVTLRCSSQSGHNTVSWYQQALGQGPQFIFQYYREEENGRGNFPPRFSGLQFPNYSSELNVNALELDDSALYLCASSRQGQETQYFGPGTRLLVL.

The chain uses TRBV28 and TRBJ2-5, with TRBD2 matching 14 bases. The closer fit of TRBJ2-7 to the DNA end suggests the J call may be wrong. The CDR3 is 15 residues long. The germline V gene encodes CDR1 MDHEN and CDR2 SYDVKM. CDR3 DNA: TGTGCCAGCACCGGGGGACTAGCGGGAGTCTACGAGCAGTACTTC. As protein: CASTGGLAGVYEQYF.

The CDR3 bases are TGTGCCAGCTCTACCACGGGGGGGAACTATGGCTACACCTTC. This sequence encodes CASSTTGGNYGYTF. The rearrangement links TRBV19 to TRBJ1-2, with a weak D call TRBD1 (5 bases). Germline CDR1 LNHDA, CDR2 SQIVND (reference sequence). CDR3 length equals 14 residues. Trimming pared 9 bases from V and 2 bases from J, leaving 16 bases between.

J is TRBJ1-2 and V is TRBV19; no clear D gene. Germline lookup yields CDR1 LNHDA and CDR2 SQIVND (reference sequence). The CDR3 is made up of 15 amino acids. The V gene lost 1 base and the J gene lost 6 bases, with 15 bases spanning the gap. The DNA for the CDR3 is TGTGCCAGTAGTATAGGTCTTCTGAGCGCGGATGGCTACACCTTC. Translated, it gives CASSIGLLSADGYTF. The complete variable domain, with remaining parts taken from reference TRBV19 and TRBJ1-2, reads DGGITQSPKYLFRKEGQNVTLSCEQNLNHDAMYWYRQDPGQGLRLIYYSQIVNDFQKGDIAEGYSVSREKKESFPLTVTSAQKNPTAFYLCASSIGLLSADGYTFGSGTRLTVV.

The chain couples TRBV11-2 to TRBJ2-6; D ambiguous. This CDR3 region has 15 residues. V was clipped by 5 bases and J by 2 bases, with 10 bases between them. Germline CDR1 and CDR2: SGHAT and FQNNGV. CDR3 region: CASSLAATGANVLTF. DNA of the CDR3: TGTGCCAGCAGCCTTGCGGCTACTGGGGCCAACGTCCTGACTTTC.

The rearrangement uses TRBV2 and TRBJ2-7; D is ambiguous. The CDR3 spans 10 residues. Trimming removed 4 bases from V and 7 bases from J, with 5 bases in between. Germline V lookup: CDR1 SNHLY, CDR2 FYNNEI. In nucleotides, the CDR3 is TGTGCCAGCAGTGTCAGGGAGCAGTACTTC. It is translated as CASSVREQYF.

The chain couples TRBV18 to TRBJ2-2; the match to TRBD1 covers 9 bases. Unmatched junction bases numbered 4, after V lost 2 bases and J lost 6 bases. This CDR3 contains 15 residues. Germline CDR1 is KGHSH and CDR2 is LQKENI. CDR3 DNA sequence: TGTGCCAGCTCACCAACAGGACAGGGGTCCGGGGAGCTGTTTTTT. This gives the protein CASSPTGQGSGELFF.

This clone was picked up one time. This chain uses TRBV9 with TRBJ1-6; D gene unclear. The CDR3 spans 16 residues. The germline V gene encodes CDR1 SGDLS and CDR2 YYNGEE. Trimming removed 4 bases from V and 1 base from J, with 12 bases in between. CDR3 coding DNA: TGTGCCAGCAGCCTAGCACAGTCGTCCTATAATTCACCCCTCCACTTT. Amino acid sequence: CASSLAQSSYNSPLHF.

This clone was seen more than once but under ten times. Other DNA sequences of this sample code for an identical CDR3. The rearrangement joins TRBV29-1 to TRBJ2-2; D might be TRBD1 (5 bases). There are 13 residues in the CDR3. The germline V gene has CDR1 SQVTM and CDR2 ANQGSEA. Trimming left V 3 bases short and J 2 bases short, with 7 bases between. This chain's CDR3 is CSVDQGNTGELFF. The DNA for the CDR3 is TGCAGCGTTGACCAGGGTAACACCGGGGAGCTGTTTTTT.

V usage is TRBV2 and J usage is TRBJ2-2, with TRBD1 as a possible D gene (5 bases). The CDR3 runs to 15 residues. From germline, CDR1 is SNHLY and CDR2 FYNNEI. The V end lost 5 bases, the J end lost 4 bases, and 14 bases lay between the germline ends. The CDR3 DNA follows: TGTGCCAGCAGTTTTGACAGACCGGGCACCGGGGAGCTGTTTTTT. This translates into CASSFDRPGTGELFF.

This clone has just one count. The chain uses TRBV6-4 and TRBJ1-1, with a possible D match to TRBD1 (5 bases). The CDR3 length is 12 residues. Trimming removed 11 bases at V and 1 base at J, with 11 bases between. Germline CDR1 reads MRHNA; CDR2 reads SNTAGT. The CDR3 sequence is CAGRTTNTEAFF. The CDR3 DNA is TGTGCCGGTCGGACAACGAACACTGAAGCTTTCTTT.

This clone was picked up one time. V is TRBV10-1 and J is TRBJ2-7; tentative D call: TRBD2 (6 bases). Germline V gene lookup returns CDR1 WNHNN and CDR2 SYGVQD (reference sequence). Between the trimmed V and J ends, which lost 2 bases and 0 bases, there was a span of 11 bases. The CDR3 extends over 15 amino acids. CDR3 sequence: CASSEASGSSYEQYF. Here the CDR3 DNA reads TGCGCCAGCAGTGAGGCCTCCGGGAGCTCCTACGAGCAGTACTTC.

V and J are TRBV6-1 and TRBJ1-5; D remains unclear. Germline V gives CDR1 MNHNS, CDR2 SASEGT. The CDR3 sequence is 16 residues long. The ends were cut back, 1 base at V and 1 base at J, with 11 bases in the middle. CDR3 DNA sequence: TGTGCCAGCAGTGAAGTCCGGGGATGGAGCAATCAGCCCCAGCATTTT. It is translated as CASSEVRGWSNQPQHF.

V is TRBV6-6 and J is TRBJ2-4, with 10 nucleotides matching TRBD2. This CDR3 comprises 13 residues. The V gene's germline CDR1 is MNHNY and CDR2 SVGAGI (reference sequence). The junction had 3 bases not matched to a gene; V was cut back by 5 bases and J by 8 bases. The CDR3 loop is CASSQREGDIQYF. CDR3 in DNA: TGTGCCAGCAGTCAGCGGGAGGGAGACATTCAGTACTTC.

V usage is TRBV13 and J usage is TRBJ2-5; 8 bases are shared with TRBD1. The CDR3 length is 14 residues. J gave up 2 bases and V 5 bases, and 4 bases lay outside the gene matches. Germline lookup yields CDR1 PRHDT and CDR2 FYEKMQ (reference sequence). CDR3 protein: CASSPGQGQETQYF. CDR3 bases: TGTGCCAGCAGCCCTGGACAGGGTCAAGAGACCCAGTACTTC.

This rearrangement joins TRBV7-9 to TRBJ1-1, with D unresolved. The CDR3 totals 13 residues. Germline CDR1 and CDR2: SEHNR and FQNEAQ (reference sequence). The ends were cut back, 3 bases at V and 4 bases at J, with 9 bases in the middle. The CDR3 loop is CASSFDISTEAFF. CDR3 sequence (DNA): TGTGCCAGCAGCTTCGACATCAGCACTGAAGCTTTCTTT.

V is TRBV5-4 and J is TRBJ2-7; possibly TRBD1 for D (5 bases). The CDR3 extends over 15 amino acids. Per the germline V gene, CDR1 is SGHNT and CDR2 is YYREEE (reference sequence). The V end was cut by 4 bases, the J end by 3 bases, with 17 bases between. The CDR3 here is CASSLRGNAIYEQYF. CDR3 in DNA: TGTGCCAGCAGCCTAAGGGGCAACGCGATCTACGAGCAGTACTTC.

J is TRBJ2-4 and V is TRBV2; 12 nucleotides align to TRBD2. The junction had 0 bases not matched to a gene; V was cut back by 6 bases and J by 3 bases. The CDR3 loop spans 14 amino acids. The germline gives CDR1 SNHLY, CDR2 FYNNEI. This chain's CDR3 is CASRGLAGKNIQYF. In DNA, the CDR3 is TGTGCCAGCAGGGGACTAGCGGGCAAAAACATTCAGTACTTC.

V gene TRBV6-1 combines with J gene TRBJ1-5; 8 nucleotides agree with TRBD1. The germline CDR1 and CDR2 sequences are MNHNS and SASEGT. J lost 10 bases, V lost 8 bases, and 10 bases had no gene match. The CDR3 totals 13 residues. The CDR3 DNA sequence: TGTGCCAGCTTGAGGACAGGGATGTCACCCCAGCATTTT. It codes for CASLRTGMSPQHF.

J is TRBJ2-3 and V is TRBV7-2, with 7 bases aligning to TRBD2. The trim removed 5 bases at V and 4 bases at J, leaving 12 bases unmatched. The CDR3 runs 16 residues. Looked up from germline, CDR1 is SGHTA and CDR2 is FQGNSA. The CDR3 here is CASSGGHRLAADTQYF. CDR3 DNA sequence: TGTGCCAGCAGCGGCGGACACAGACTAGCAGCAGATACGCAGTATTTT. Full variable domain (rest looked up from reference TRBV7-2 and TRBJ2-3): GAGVSQSPSNKVTEKGKDVELRCDPISGHTALYWYRQSLGQGLEFLIYFQGNSAPDKSGLPSDRFSAERTGGSVSTLTIQRTQQEDSAVYLCASSGGHRLAADTQYFGPGTRLTVL.

The chain is built from TRBV5-1 and TRBJ2-1, with D maybe TRBD1 (6 bases). CDR3 length: 15 residues. CDR1 is SGHRS, CDR2 YFSETQ, per germline. The germline V and J ends were trimmed by 3 bases and 8 bases, with 18 bases remaining between them. CDR3 in DNA: TGCGCCAGCAGCTCAACAGGGAACCTTTTGGATGAGCAGTTCTTC. Its protein is CASSSTGNLLDEQFF. Supplemented by reference TRBV5-1 and TRBJ2-1, the full variable domain reads KAGVTQTPRYLIKTRGQQVTLSCSPISGHRSVSWYQQTPGQGLQFLFEYFSETQRNKGNFPGRFSGRQFSNSRSEMNVSTLELGDSALYLCASSSTGNLLDEQFFGPGTRLTVL.

The chain couples TRBV5-6 to TRBJ1-3; a possible D gene is TRBD1 (6 bases). CDR1 is SGHDT and CDR2 is YYEEEE in the germline V gene. V was cut by 3 bases and J by 4 bases, with 11 bases left in between. CDR3 length: 14 amino acids. This CDR3 is CASSWDMSGNTIYF. CDR3 DNA: TGTGCCAGCAGCTGGGACATGTCCGGAAACACCATATATTTT.